Shown below are 29 T cell receptor beta chains from a single sample sequenced in a study. TCRdb re-analysed the 5' RACE reads in MiXCR, keeping a single row per CDR3 protein. The sample includes around 57,000 distinct CDR3 sequences, more than 25% of them seen just once. The sequenced sample consisted of tumor-infiltrating memory CD4+ T cells sorted from the breast tumor. As for subset: memory CD4+ T cells, CD4+CD45RO+CD25-. Every receptor here comes from a female donor with breast cancer.

This rearrangement joins TRBV20-1 to TRBJ2-7, with D maybe TRBD1 (6 bases). The CDR3 has 13 amino acids. V was cut by 6 bases and J by 1 base, with 13 bases left in between. In germline, CDR1 is DFQATT, CDR2 SNEGSKA (reference sequence). CDR3 loop: CSAPGQYSYEQYF. CDR3 in DNA: TGCAGTGCCCCCGGACAGTATTCCTACGAGCAGTACTTC.

The chain carries TRBV6-1 and TRBJ1-1; 7 bases agree with TRBD1. Germline V gene lookup returns CDR1 MNHNS and CDR2 SASEGT. The ends lost 6 bases at V and 3 bases at J; junction bases unmatched: 10. This CDR3 spans 15 amino acids. The CDR3 spells CASSLGTESHTEAFF. The CDR3 nucleotides read TGTGCCAGCAGCCTAGGGACAGAATCCCACACTGAAGCTTTCTTT.

The chain combines TRBV7-2 with TRBJ1-1; D gene uncertain. The CDR3 totals 13 residues. V lost 5 bases to trimming and J lost 6 bases, with 13 bases between them. Germline V gene lookup returns CDR1 SGHTA and CDR2 FQGNSA. In DNA, the CDR3 is TGTGCCAGCAGCAGGGAAAGTTACGCTGAAGCTTTCTTT. Translating gives CASSRESYAEAFF.

This clonotype has only a few counts. The chain employs TRBV7-9 and TRBJ2-3; D might be TRBD1 (6 bases). Trimming stripped 5 bases from V and 2 bases from J, with 11 bases between. Germline assignment: CDR1 SEHNR and CDR2 FQNEAQ (reference sequence). CDR3 length equals 14 residues. The CDR3 loop is CASSIQGYTDTQYF. CDR3 nucleotide sequence: TGTGCCAGCAGCATACAGGGCTACACAGATACGCAGTATTTT. The whole variable domain, filled in from reference TRBV7-9 and TRBJ2-3, reads DTGVSQNPRHKITKRGQNVTFRCDPISEHNRLYWYRQTLGQGPEFLTYFQNEAQLEKSRLLSDRFSAERPKGSFSTLEIQRTEQGDSAMYLCASSIQGYTDTQYFGPGTRLTVL.

This clonotype was observed a handful of times. The chain recombines TRBV20-1 with TRBJ1-2; weak D call: TRBD1 (5 bases). This CDR3 contains 12 residues. Germline assignment: CDR1 DFQATT and CDR2 SNEGSKA (reference sequence). V lost 6 bases, J lost 8 bases, and 16 bases lay in between. CDR3: CSAQAGMEGYTF. The CDR3 DNA reads TGCAGTGCCCAAGCAGGGATGGAGGGCTACACCTTC.

There are many counts of this clonotype. V is TRBV5-1 and J is TRBJ2-2, with 8 bases fitting TRBD2. V dropped 0 bases and J dropped 2; count of bases not matched to a gene: 6. The CDR3 totals 17 residues. Germline lookup yields CDR1 SGHRS and CDR2 YFSETQ. As DNA, the CDR3 is TGCGCCAGCAGCTTGGGCGGGAGGCCAACTAACACCGGGGAGCTGTTTTTT. Translating it yields CASSLGGRPTNTGELFF.

Relative to its sample, this clonotype is medium-sized. This chain joins TRBV7-2 and TRBJ2-5; tentatively, D is TRBD1 (6 bases). V was trimmed by 0 bases and J by 6 bases, leaving 14 bases between them. There are 15 residues in the CDR3. Germline V gene sequence: CDR1 SGHTA, CDR2 FQGNSA. The CDR3 here is CASSLAWQGLKTQYF. DNA for the CDR3: TGTGCCAGCAGCTTAGCGTGGCAGGGGCTTAAGACCCAGTACTTC.

The chain couples TRBV10-2 to TRBJ2-7; no firm D call. CDR3 size: 14 residues. Trimming removed 7 bases at V and 2 bases at J, with 15 bases between. Germline V gene lookup returns CDR1 WSHSY and CDR2 SAAADI. The DNA of the CDR3 is TGCGCCAGCACCCCAAGCTCATCCGCCTACGAGCAGTACTTC. Translated, it gives CASTPSSSAYEQYF.

This clonotype has a handful of counts. The chain joins TRBV28 to TRBJ1-1, with 9 bases lining up with TRBD1. Germline V gives CDR1 MDHEN, CDR2 SYDVKM. V gave up 5 bases and J gave up 5 bases; unmatched junction bases: 15. This CDR3 spans 17 amino acids. The CDR3 DNA reads as TGTGCCAGCAGTCCTCGCTATCCGGGACAGGGAAGGACTGAAGCTTTCTTT. Its translation is CASSPRYPGQGRTEAFF.

The V and J genes are TRBV20-1 and TRBJ1-2; D unclear. The V end lost 1 base, the J end lost 4 bases, and 13 bases lay between the germline ends. This CDR3 region has 14 residues. Germline V lookup: CDR1 DFQATT, CDR2 SNEGSKA (reference sequence). CDR3 protein: CSARAGRNSYGYTF. The CDR3 coding sequence is TGCAGTGCTAGAGCTGGACGGAACAGCTATGGCTACACCTTC.

The chain combines TRBV5-1 with TRBJ1-1, with D possibly matching TRBD1 (5 bases). The CDR3 runs to 13 residues. The ends were cut back, 4 bases at V and 3 bases at J, with 10 bases in the middle. Looked up from germline, CDR1 is SGHRS and CDR2 is YFSETQ. The CDR3 loop reads CASSRGTDTEAFF. The CDR3 nucleotides read TGCGCCAGCAGCCGAGGGACGGACACTGAAGCTTTCTTT.

This clonotype was picked up a small number of times. This chain links TRBV14 with TRBJ2-3; D remains unclear. Germline loops: CDR1 SGHDN, CDR2 FVKESK. The CDR3 is 17 residues long. V lost 5 bases and J lost 1, with 19 bases in between. CDR3 sequence reads: CASSEGVSGWGTDTQYF. CDR3 nucleotide sequence: TGTGCCAGCAGCGAAGGAGTTTCCGGATGGGGCACAGATACGCAGTATTTT.

This clonotype has more than one count but fewer than ten. The chain carries TRBV12-3 or TRBV12-4 and TRBJ1-1, with a tentative D call TRBD1 (6 bases). This CDR3 spans 13 amino acids. V was trimmed by 11 bases and J by 3 bases, leaving 16 bases between them. The CDR3 sequence is CASFTRGHTEAFF. The CDR3 nucleotides are TGTGCCTCCTTTACCAGGGGACACACTGAAGCTTTCTTT.

As regards this clonotype: The conserved final phenylalanine or tryptophan is absent from the CDR3, which likely points to a read error. This rearrangement joins TRBV7-2 to TRBJ2-3; no firm D call. The CDR3 contains 11 residues. Germline assignment: CDR1 SGHTA and CDR2 FQGNSA. The CDR3 loop is CASSLADTQYL. In DNA form, the CDR3 reads TGTGCCAGCAGCCTAGCAGATACGCAGTATCTT.

J is TRBJ2-2 and V is TRBV20-1; D not certain. Germline V CDR1 and CDR2: DFQATT, SNEGSKA (reference sequence). This CDR3 spans 14 amino acids. With 2 bases removed from V and 1 base from J, the gap between germline ends came to 8 bases. CDR3 sequence: CSARKSGNTGELFF. For the CDR3, the DNA is TGCAGTGCTAGAAAGTCTGGGAACACCGGGGAGCTGTTTTTT.

This clonotype came up once. This chain uses TRBV4-1 with TRBJ1-2, with D possibly matching TRBD1 (6 bases). The CDR3 has 15 amino acids. Per the germline V gene, CDR1 is MGHRA and CDR2 is YSYEKL. V lost 0 bases and J 2 bases, leaving 10 bases between the germline ends. For the CDR3, the DNA is TGCGCCAGCAGCCAAGATGGGGGGGCCAACTATGGCTACACCTTC. The encoded protein is CASSQDGGANYGYTF.

V and J are TRBV28 and TRBJ1-2, with unresolved D. This CDR3 spans 11 amino acids. V gave up 3 bases and J gave up 6 bases, with 5 bases separating them. Germline V lookup: CDR1 MDHEN, CDR2 SYDVKM. The CDR3 DNA reads TGTGCCAGCAGTTTCCGCGATGGCTACACCTTC. Encoded protein: CASSFRDGYTF.

CDR3 loop: CASSILAGTNTGELFF. CDR3 DNA sequence: TGTGCCAGCAGCATACTAGCGGGGACGAACACCGGGGAGCTGTTTTTT. This rearrangement joins TRBV6-6 to TRBJ2-2; 10 bases align to TRBD2. V was clipped by 6 bases and J by 0 bases; unmatched bases: 4. The length of the CDR3 is 16 residues. CDR1 MNHNY and CDR2 SVGAGI come from the germline V gene (reference sequence).

This clonotype has just a few counts. V and J are TRBV11-2 and TRBJ2-2; D unclear. Trimming pared 6 bases from V and 4 bases from J, leaving 12 bases between. The CDR3 consists of 14 residues. CDR1 is SGHAT, CDR2 FQNNGV, per germline. The CDR3 loop is CASSSYRVTGELFF. CDR3 nucleotides: TGTGCCAGCAGTTCGTATAGGGTCACCGGGGAGCTGTTTTTT.

The gene calls are TRBV5-1 and TRBJ2-5; a possible D gene is TRBD2 (6 bases). CDR1 and CDR2 (germline): SGHRS, YFSETQ. V was shortened by 0 bases and J by 5 bases, with 14 bases between the two germline ends. The CDR3 length is 15 residues. Here the CDR3 reads CASSLDSGLEETQYF. Here the CDR3 DNA reads TGCGCCAGCAGCTTGGACAGCGGGCTGGAGGAGACCCAGTACTTC.

This clonotype appeared a few times. This chain joins TRBV28 and TRBJ1-2; 9 bases fit TRBD1. The germline V gene has CDR1 MDHEN and CDR2 SYDVKM. The CDR3 is 13 residues long. Unmatched junction bases numbered 2, after V lost 2 bases and J lost 7 bases. CDR3 sequence reads: CASSLTGGIGYTF. The CDR3 DNA sequence: TGTGCCAGCAGTTTAACAGGGGGCATTGGCTACACCTTC.

This sequence joins TRBV5-1 and TRBJ1-1; D uncertain. Germline assignment: CDR1 SGHRS and CDR2 YFSETQ. This CDR3 region has 14 residues. The germline V and J ends were trimmed by 0 bases and 1 base, with 7 bases remaining between them. The CDR3 here is CASSLGQPNTEAFF. CDR3 DNA: TGCGCCAGCAGCTTGGGTCAGCCGAACACTGAAGCTTTCTTT.

The chain has TRBV7-8 and TRBJ1-5; 8 bases are shared with TRBD1. Germline CDR1 is SGHVS and CDR2 is FQNEAQ. The ends lost 5 bases at V and 3 bases at J; junction bases unmatched: 6. The CDR3 spans 15 residues. The CDR3 sequence is CASSRTGGYNQPQHF. In nucleotides, the CDR3 is TGTGCCAGCAGCCGAACAGGGGGATACAATCAGCCCCAGCATTTT.

Comment on this clonotype: A read error is likely, as this CDR3 ends without the conserved phenylalanine or tryptophan. The chain is built from TRBV7-2 and TRBJ1-3; D uncertain. This CDR3 has 11 amino acids. In germline, CDR1 is SGHTA, CDR2 FQGNSA. V lost 1 base and J 9 bases, leaving 4 bases between the germline ends. CDR3 region: CASSLDSTIYY. CDR3 coding DNA: TGTGCCAGCAGCTTAGACAGCACCATATATTAT.

The chain is built from TRBV6-5 and TRBJ2-7, with D maybe TRBD1 (5 bases). The CDR3 is 13 amino acids. Germline V gene lookup returns CDR1 MNHEY and CDR2 SVGAGI. The V end was cut by 5 bases, the J end by 2 bases, with 10 bases between. Here the CDR3 DNA reads TGTGCCAGCAGTCTCAGGGTGGCCTACGAGCAGTACTTC. Encoded protein: CASSLRVAYEQYF.

This clonotype was seen only a few times. The chain carries TRBV20-1 and TRBJ2-7; TRBD1 matches at 12 bases. Germline loops: CDR1 DFQATT, CDR2 SNEGSKA (reference sequence). There are 15 residues in the CDR3. V lost 5 bases, J lost 7 bases, and 12 bases stayed unmatched. The CDR3 DNA reads TGCAGTGCTCCCCGTCCGGGACAGGGGGCTTGGGAGCAGTACTTC. Encoded protein: CSAPRPGQGAWEQYF.

The genes are TRBV21-1 and TRBJ1-1. TRBV21-1 corresponds to a pseudogene. The length of the CDR3 is 18 residues. CDR3 nucleotide sequence: TGTGCCAGTAAAGTAGATAACCGATTACAGTCAATAAACACTGAAGCTTTCTTT. It is translated as CASKVDNRLQSINTEAFF.

At least ten counts were recorded for this clonotype. The chain has TRBV7-2 and TRBJ2-5; no definite D call. Germline assignment: CDR1 SGHTA and CDR2 FQGNSA. V lost 5 bases, J lost 5 bases, and 6 bases lay in between. There are 11 residues in the CDR3. CDR3 protein: CASSVGETQYF. DNA of the CDR3: TGTGCCAGCAGCGTTGGGGAGACCCAGTACTTC.

The chain carries TRBV7-2 and TRBJ2-6; 8 bases align to TRBD2. V dropped 5 bases and J dropped 4; count of bases not matched to a gene: 7. The V gene's germline CDR1 is SGHTA and CDR2 FQGNSA. This CDR3 has 16 residues. CDR3 nucleotide sequence: TGTGCCAGCAGCCTCCGGGGGGGGCCCGGGGCCAACGTCCTGACTTTC. This sequence encodes CASSLRGGPGANVLTF.